A selection of T cell receptor beta chains follows, all from one sample in a study of OX40 agonist ivuxolimab in advanced cancers. Assay used: immunoSEQ multiplex PCR; TCRdb lists only in-frame clones, some missing. The sample carries about 70,000 clones, 80% to 90% recorded once. The sample in question was CD4+ or CD8+ T cells sorted from blood, obtained in a trial of the OX40 agonist ivuxolimab. The receptors were gathered from an adult with an advanced solid tumor such as melanoma, head and neck, liver or kidney cancer. Each CDR3 is given with its conserved first and last residue. A D gene is named only where the DNA matches it firmly. A row's size may be missing; if present it is once, few, many or a size class.

j_call	d_call	clone_size	v_call	cdr3_nt	cdr3_aa
TRBJ1-1	-	-	TRBV5-4	TGTGCCAGCAGCTGGGGGGCCCAGAACACTGAAGCTTTCTTT	CASSWGAQNTEAFF
TRBJ1-1	-	-	TRBV6-6	TGTGCCAGCAGTTGGGGGGGATCTGAAGCTTTCTTT	CASSWGGSEAFF
TRBJ1-2	TRBD1	-	TRBV4-2	TGTGCCAGCAGCCAAGAAGCAGGGGGCTTGGGCTATGGCTACACCTTC	CASSQEAGGLGYGYTF
TRBJ2-7	TRBD1	-	TRBV18	TGTGCCAGCTCGCCTAATCGGGACAGGGCGTACGAGCAGTACTTC	CASSPNRDRAYEQYF
TRBJ2-2	TRBD1	-	TRBV6-6	TGTGCCAGCACCAAACAGGGGTCCGGGGAGCTGTTTTTT	CASTKQGSGELFF
TRBJ1-5	TRBD1	few	TRBV6-1	TGTGCCAGCAGATTGACAGGGATTAATCAGCCCCAGCATTTT	CASRLTGINQPQHF
TRBJ2-1	-	-	TRBV19	TGTGCCAGTAAGCAGGGTTATGAGCAGTTCTTC	CASKQGYEQFF
TRBJ2-5	-	-	TRBV23-1	TGCGCCAGCTTCGAGGAGTACTTC	CASFEEYF
TRBJ2-7	-	-	TRBV4-2	TGTGCCAGCAGCCAAAGTTCGGGTGGCTTAACCTACGAGCAGTACTTC	CASSQSSGGLTYEQYF
TRBJ2-7	TRBD2	-	TRBV19	TGTGCCAGTAGTAGACTAGCGGGGCGAGACTACGAGCAGTACTTC	CASSRLAGRDYEQYF
TRBJ2-6	-	few	TRBV7-2	TGTGCCAGCAGCTTTAGTGATGGGGCCAACGTCCTGACTTTC	CASSFSDGANVLTF
TRBJ1-6	-	-	TRBV7-8	TGTGCCAGCAGCTTAGAGACAGCCTTTAATTCACCCCTCCACTTT	CASSLETAFNSPLHF
TRBJ2-1	TRBD2	few	TRBV5-1	TGCGCCAGCAGCTTGGCTCTAGCGGGGGTGTTAAATGAGCAGTTCTTC	CASSLALAGVLNEQFF
TRBJ2-1	TRBD2	-	TRBV27	TGTGCCAGCAGCGACGCGGGGGGGCCCTACAATGAGCAGTTCTTC	CASSDAGGPYNEQFF
TRBJ2-7	-	-	TRBV21-1	TGTGCCAGCAGCAAAGCGCGGGTATCGTTGTACGAGCAGTACTTC	CASSKARVSLYEQYF
TRBJ1-2	-	-	TRBV6-5	TGTGCCAGCAGCTTTCCGGGACTACGGGACTACACCTTC	CASSFPGLRDYTF
TRBJ2-1	-	-	TRBV4-2	TGTGCCAGCAGCCAAGATAAGGGCTGGAATGAGCAGTTCTTC	CASSQDKGWNEQFF
TRBJ2-7	TRBD1	-	TRBV5-1	TGCGCCAGCAGCCGGGACAGGGGGGTGGGCGAGCAGTACTTC	CASSRDRGVGEQYF
TRBJ1-5	-	few	TRBV19	TGTGCCAGTAGTATCGGTTGGGGAGTGAGGCAGCCCCAGCATTTT	CASSIGWGVRQPQHF
TRBJ2-2	-	-	TRBV9	TGTGCCAGCAGCGTAGGGCTCAGCTACACCGGGGAGCTGTTTTTT	CASSVGLSYTGELFF
TRBJ2-5	TRBD2	-	TRBV19	TGTGCCAGTAAGATGGGGGGGGGAGAGGAGACCCAGTACTTC	CASKMGGGEETQYF
TRBJ1-4	-	-	TRBV7-9	TGTGCCAGCAGCTTCTTAGCCGGGTATGAAAAACTGTTTTTT	CASSFLAGYEKLFF
TRBJ2-2	-	-	TRBV29-1	TGCAGCGGAGGGGACACGAACACCGGGGAGCTGTTTTTT	CSGGDTNTGELFF
TRBJ1-3	TRBD1	-	TRBV6-1	TGTGCCAGCAGTGAAGAGGGCAGGGGGCCTGGAAACACCATATATTTT	CASSEEGRGPGNTIYF
TRBJ2-1	TRBD1	-	TRBV7-9	TGTGCCAGCAGCCCGTTGAGGGACAGGGGAGGTAATGAGCAGTTCTTC	CASSPLRDRGGNEQFF
TRBJ2-5	TRBD1	-	TRBV5-1	TGCGCCAGCAGAACGGGACAGGGGGCAGGGGAGACCCAGTACTTC	CASRTGQGAGETQYF
TRBJ1-5	-	-	TRBV5-1	TGCGCCAGCAGGGAGGGGAACAATCAGCCCCAGCATTTT	CASREGNNQPQHF
TRBJ1-6	-	few	TRBV2	TGTGCCAGCAGTGAAAGTAGTTCACCCCTCCACTTT	CASSESSSPLHF
TRBJ1-2	-	-	TRBV27	TGTGCCAGCAGTTTATTGGGGGGTATTGGCTACACCTTC	CASSLLGGIGYTF
TRBJ2-3	-	-	TRBV9	TGTGCCAGCAGCCCTAGCGTGGGGCTTGCCACAGATACGCAGTATTTT	CASSPSVGLATDTQYF
TRBJ2-7	TRBD1	-	TRBV6-1	TGTGCCAGCAATAGGGACAGGGGGGCCTACGAGCAGTACTTC	CASNRDRGAYEQYF
TRBJ2-7	-	once	TRBV5-1	TGCGCCAGCAGCTTGTCCATAGCCACAGGGCTAACCTACGAGCAGTACTTC	CASSLSIATGLTYEQYF
TRBJ1-4	-	-	TRBV28	TGTGCCAGCAGTTTACCGACAGTGAATGAAAAACTGTTTTTT	CASSLPTVNEKLFF
TRBJ2-1	-	few	TRBV28	TGTGCCAGCACTCCCAAAAGGGATATGCAGTTCTTC	CASTPKRDMQFF
TRBJ2-2	-	-	TRBV6-8	TGTGCCAGCAGTGTGGGGGCTGCCGGGGAGCTGTTTTTT	CASSVGAAGELFF
TRBJ1-5	TRBD1	-	TRBV6-1	TGTGCCAGCAGTAACAGGGGGCGGGATCAGCCCCAGCATTTT	CASSNRGRDQPQHF
TRBJ2-3	-	once	TRBV7-7	TGTGCCAGCAGCGTGGGACCTAGCACAGATACGCAGTATTTT	CASSVGPSTDTQYF
TRBJ2-7	TRBD1	-	TRBV5-1	TGCGCCAGCAGCTTGGGTGACAGGGTGAAGTACTTC	CASSLGDRVKYF
TRBJ1-2	-	-	TRBV28	TGTGCCAGCAGTCGATTAGGCACACAGAGATTGTATGGCTACACCTTC	CASSRLGTQRLYGYTF
TRBJ1-5	-	few	TRBV2	TGTGCCAGCAGAACAGGGAGGGGTAATCAGCCCCAGCATTTT	CASRTGRGNQPQHF
TRBJ1-4	-	-	TRBV19	TGTGCCAGCCCACAGGGTCGGAATGAAAAACTGTTTTTT	CASPQGRNEKLFF
TRBJ1-1	-	-	TRBV5-1	TGCGCCAGCAGCGCGGCGGGGGCGAACACTGAAGCTTTCTTT	CASSAAGANTEAFF
TRBJ1-4	-	-	TRBV19	TGTGCCAGTAGTATAGATCAGACAGCGTATAATGAAAAACTGTTTTTT	CASSIDQTAYNEKLFF
TRBJ2-3	-	-	TRBV18	TGTGCCAGCTCACCAGGGACAGATACGCAGTATTTT	CASSPGTDTQYF
TRBJ2-2	-	-	TRBV19	TGTGCCAGTAGTATAGCTCCATCCACGACCACCGGGGAGCTGTTTTTT	CASSIAPSTTTGELFF
TRBJ2-1	-	-	TRBV4-2	TGTGCCAGCAGCCAAGATATAGTAGTACCTGGGGGTATAGGCTACAATGAGCAGTTCTTC	CASSQDIVVPGGIGYNEQFF
TRBJ2-5	-	-	TRBV7-2	TGTGCTGCGGCGAGGGGGGGGGCACAAGAGACCCAGTACTTC	CAAARGGAQETQYF
TRBJ2-7	-	-	TRBV18	TGTGCCAGCTCACCCTATCCTACGGAAGAGCAGTACTTC	CASSPYPTEEQYF
TRBJ2-1	-	-	TRBV27	TGTGCCAGCAGTTTACAAGACTTCAATGAGCAGTTCTTC	CASSLQDFNEQFF
TRBJ2-5	-	-	TRBV7-8	TGTGCCAGCAGCTTAGCTGAAACAGGGCTAAAGAGGACCCAGTACTTC	CASSLAETGLKRTQYF
TRBJ2-5	TRBD2	-	TRBV7-2	TGTGCCAGCAGACCGACTAGCGGGGGGGCGGGGGAGACCCAGTACTTC	CASRPTSGGAGETQYF
TRBJ2-5	-	-	TRBV20-1	TGCAGTGCTAGGTTGGAGGAGACCCAGTACTTC	CSARLEETQYF
TRBJ2-3	TRBD2	-	TRBV10-2	TGCGCCAGCAGTGTAAGTCGGGGGGATGCACGTGATACGCAGTATTTT	CASSVSRGDARDTQYF
TRBJ2-3	TRBD2	-	TRBV6-4	TGTGCCAGCAGCCCCCTAGCGGGGGGCACAGATACGCAGTATTTT	CASSPLAGGTDTQYF
TRBJ1-5	TRBD1	-	TRBV18	TGTGCCAGCTCACAAGGGGGACAGGGAGGGGGCAATCAGCCCCAGCATTTT	CASSQGGQGGGNQPQHF